These T cell receptor beta chains were read from a single sample in a study of cytomegalovirus exposure and HLA in healthy donors. The assay was immunoSEQ multiplex PCR, and TCRdb's table has in-frame clones only and misses some. The repertoire holds 90,000 to 100,000 clones, with under 70% as singletons. The sequenced sample was PBMCs. Source of these receptors: a man aged 50 to 59 in good health and CMV-seronegative. The CDR3 runs from the conserved cysteine through the conserved F or W. Fields, in order: clone size, V gene, D gene, J gene, CDR3 protein, CDR3 DNA. D genes are given only for firm matches. Size values are once, few and many counts, or a class for expanded clones, and some rows have none.

abundance: -
v_gene: TRBV18
d_gene: -
j_gene: TRBJ2-1
CDR3aa: CASSPPRSFTSYNEQFF
CDR3nt: TGTGCCAGCTCACCACCGAGGTCCTTCACTAGCTACAATGAGCAGTTCTTC

abundance: few
v_gene: TRBV29-1
d_gene: -
j_gene: TRBJ2-7
CDR3aa: CSVERLLTYEQYF
CDR3nt: TGCAGCGTTGAAAGACTGCTGACCTACGAGCAGTACTTC

abundance: -
v_gene: TRBV14
d_gene: -
j_gene: TRBJ2-7
CDR3aa: CASSQNYGRGYEQYF
CDR3nt: TGTGCCAGCAGCCAAAATTACGGCAGGGGCTACGAGCAGTACTTC

abundance: -
v_gene: TRBV27
d_gene: TRBD1
j_gene: TRBJ2-2
CDR3aa: CASSLLTGSGELFF
CDR3nt: TGTGCCAGCAGTTTACTGACAGGGAGCGGGGAGCTGTTTTTT

abundance: few
v_gene: TRBV15
d_gene: TRBD1
j_gene: TRBJ1-4
CDR3aa: CATSRDIPQTGEEKLFF
CDR3nt: TGTGCCACCAGCAGAGATATCCCCCAGACAGGGGAAGAAAAACTGTTTTTT

abundance: -
v_gene: TRBV18
d_gene: TRBD1
j_gene: TRBJ1-1
CDR3aa: CASSPGTGGTEAFF
CDR3nt: TGTGCCAGCTCACCCGGGACAGGGGGCACTGAAGCTTTCTTT

abundance: -
v_gene: TRBV6-1
d_gene: TRBD1
j_gene: TRBJ2-3
CDR3aa: CASSRAGQGSDTQYF
CDR3nt: TGTGCCAGCAGTCGAGCGGGACAGGGCTCAGATACGCAGTATTTT

abundance: -
v_gene: TRBV11-2
d_gene: TRBD1
j_gene: TRBJ2-7
CDR3aa: CASSLDGQGLYEQYF
CDR3nt: TGTGCCAGCAGCTTAGACGGACAGGGGTTATACGAGCAGTACTTC

abundance: -
v_gene: TRBV7-2
d_gene: -
j_gene: TRBJ2-1
CDR3aa: CASSFSDIYNEQFF
CDR3nt: TGTGCCAGCAGCTTTTCCGACATCTACAATGAGCAGTTCTTC

abundance: -
v_gene: TRBV18
d_gene: TRBD2
j_gene: TRBJ2-5
CDR3aa: CASSPAGGDWKTQYF
CDR3nt: TGTGCCAGCTCACCGGCGGGGGGGGACTGGAAGACCCAGTACTTC

abundance: -
v_gene: TRBV5-1
d_gene: TRBD1
j_gene: TRBJ1-2
CDR3aa: CASSKTQQGPGGYTF
CDR3nt: TGCGCCAGCAGCAAAACCCAACAGGGGCCAGGTGGCTACACCTTC

abundance: -
v_gene: TRBV6-1
d_gene: -
j_gene: TRBJ2-3
CDR3aa: CASSSGQRHTDTQYF
CDR3nt: TGTGCCAGCAGCAGCGGACAGCGACACACAGATACGCAGTATTTT

abundance: -
v_gene: TRBV4-1
d_gene: TRBD1
j_gene: TRBJ1-1
CDR3aa: CASSRQGQLNTEAFF
CDR3nt: TGCGCCAGCAGCCGGCAGGGACAGCTGAACACTGAAGCTTTCTTT

abundance: few
v_gene: TRBV19
d_gene: -
j_gene: TRBJ2-2
CDR3aa: CASSSQGKHTGELFF
CDR3nt: TGTGCCAGTAGTTCCCAGGGAAAACACACCGGGGAGCTGTTTTTT

abundance: -
v_gene: TRBV10-3
d_gene: TRBD1
j_gene: TRBJ1-6
CDR3aa: CAISESSGQYNSPLHF
CDR3nt: TGTGCCATCAGTGAGTCTTCGGGACAGTATAATTCACCCCTCCACTTT

abundance: -
v_gene: TRBV5-1
d_gene: -
j_gene: TRBJ2-7
CDR3aa: CASKRGQGGYEQYF
CDR3nt: TGCGCCAGCAAAAGGGGGCAGGGGGGCTACGAGCAGTACTTC

abundance: -
v_gene: TRBV6-1
d_gene: -
j_gene: TRBJ2-5
CDR3aa: CASSDTNQETQYF
CDR3nt: TGTGCCAGCAGTGACACTAACCAAGAGACCCAGTACTTC

abundance: -
v_gene: TRBV4-1
d_gene: TRBD2
j_gene: TRBJ2-3
CDR3aa: CASSQPGAGGGTDTQYF
CDR3nt: TGCGCCAGCAGCCAACCTGGGGCGGGAGGTGGAACAGATACGCAGTATTTT

abundance: -
v_gene: TRBV27
d_gene: -
j_gene: TRBJ1-1
CDR3aa: CASSLSFVNTEAFF
CDR3nt: TGTGCCAGCAGTTTATCGTTCGTGAACACCGAAGCTTTCTTT

abundance: -
v_gene: TRBV2
d_gene: TRBD1
j_gene: TRBJ2-3
CDR3aa: CASRQGATTDTQYF
CDR3nt: TGTGCCAGCAGACAGGGGGCTACTACAGATACGCAGTATTTT

abundance: -
v_gene: TRBV5-1
d_gene: TRBD2
j_gene: TRBJ2-7
CDR3aa: CASSLRGERGPYEQYF
CDR3nt: TGCGCCAGCAGCTTGCGGGGGGAGAGAGGTCCCTACGAGCAGTACTTC

abundance: -
v_gene: TRBV6-1
d_gene: TRBD1
j_gene: TRBJ2-7
CDR3aa: CATGSTGGGYEQYF
CDR3nt: TGTGCCACCGGATCGACAGGGGGGGGATACGAGCAGTACTTC

abundance: -
v_gene: TRBV6-6
d_gene: TRBD1
j_gene: TRBJ2-7
CDR3aa: CASSYGQDRYEQYF
CDR3nt: TGTGCCAGCAGTTACGGACAGGACCGATACGAGCAGTACTTC

abundance: few
v_gene: TRBV7-8
d_gene: TRBD2
j_gene: TRBJ2-5
CDR3aa: CASSLARRLAGTQETQYF
CDR3nt: TGTGCCAGCAGCTTAGCGCGGAGACTAGCGGGGACTCAAGAGACCCAGTACTTC

abundance: -
v_gene: TRBV27
d_gene: -
j_gene: TRBJ2-4
CDR3aa: CASSSSVADKGIQYF
CDR3nt: TGTGCCAGCAGTTCGAGTGTAGCGGATAAAGGAATTCAGTACTTC

abundance: -
v_gene: TRBV28
d_gene: -
j_gene: TRBJ1-2
CDR3aa: CASYSSSNYGYTF
CDR3nt: TGTGCCAGCTACTCCTCTTCTAACTATGGCTACACCTTC

abundance: -
v_gene: TRBV18
d_gene: -
j_gene: TRBJ2-7
CDR3aa: CASSPPQGNSEQYF
CDR3nt: TGTGCCAGCTCACCACCACAGGGAAACTCCGAGCAGTACTTC

abundance: -
v_gene: TRBV4-2
d_gene: TRBD1
j_gene: TRBJ1-1
CDR3aa: CASSPGTGGLSTEAFF
CDR3nt: TGTGCCAGCAGCCCCGGGACAGGGGGCCTGAGCACTGAAGCTTTCTTT

abundance: -
v_gene: TRBV18
d_gene: TRBD1
j_gene: TRBJ1-1
CDR3aa: CASSPRQGATEAFF
CDR3nt: TGTGCCAGCTCACCCAGACAGGGGGCCACTGAAGCTTTCTTT

abundance: -
v_gene: TRBV27
d_gene: TRBD1
j_gene: TRBJ2-7
CDR3aa: CASRGGTGGYEQYF
CDR3nt: TGTGCCAGCAGGGGGGGGACAGGGGGCTACGAGCAGTACTTC

abundance: -
v_gene: TRBV19
d_gene: -
j_gene: TRBJ2-7
CDR3aa: CASSILTGIQYEQYF
CDR3nt: TGTGCCAGTAGTATCCTGACAGGTATCCAGTACGAGCAGTACTTC

abundance: -
v_gene: TRBV7-2
d_gene: -
j_gene: TRBJ1-2
CDR3aa: CASSSSWGDGYTF
CDR3nt: TGTGCCAGCAGCTCCAGTTGGGGGGATGGCTACACCTTC

abundance: -
v_gene: TRBV7-9
d_gene: -
j_gene: TRBJ2-7
CDR3aa: CSSSLRQGSTYEQYF
CDR3nt: TGTTCCAGCAGCTTACGGCAGGGGAGTACCTACGAGCAGTACTTC

abundance: -
v_gene: TRBV5-6
d_gene: -
j_gene: TRBJ2-7
CDR3aa: CASSFDPTGGYEQYF
CDR3nt: TGTGCCAGCAGCTTTGACCCGACCGGGGGCTACGAGCAGTACTTC

abundance: -
v_gene: TRBV2
d_gene: -
j_gene: TRBJ1-4
CDR3aa: CASIFSKTNEKLFF
CDR3nt: TGTGCCAGCATTTTCAGTAAGACTAATGAAAAACTGTTTTTT

abundance: -
v_gene: TRBV9
d_gene: TRBD1
j_gene: TRBJ1-1
CDR3aa: CASSVWWDSPTGTEAFF
CDR3nt: TGTGCCAGCAGCGTTTGGTGGGACAGTCCGACCGGGACTGAAGCTTTCTTT

abundance: -
v_gene: TRBV7-9
d_gene: TRBD1
j_gene: TRBJ1-1
CDR3aa: CASSLGRGSGDTEAFF
CDR3nt: TGTGCCAGCAGCTTAGGCAGGGGGTCAGGGGACACTGAAGCTTTCTTT

abundance: few
v_gene: TRBV10-3
d_gene: TRBD1
j_gene: TRBJ2-7
CDR3aa: CAISPGQGSYEQYF
CDR3nt: TGTGCCATCAGTCCGGGACAGGGGTCCTACGAGCAGTACTTC

abundance: once
v_gene: TRBV7-2
d_gene: TRBD1
j_gene: TRBJ1-2
CDR3aa: CASSLATLTGTFYGYTF
CDR3nt: TGTGCCAGCAGCTTAGCCACCCTGACAGGGACGTTCTATGGCTACACCTTC

abundance: -
v_gene: TRBV27
d_gene: -
j_gene: TRBJ2-7
CDR3aa: CASSSFYEQYF
CDR3nt: TGTGCCAGCAGTTCCTTCTACGAGCAGTACTTC

abundance: -
v_gene: TRBV6-4
d_gene: TRBD1
j_gene: TRBJ2-2
CDR3aa: CASSDGTGITGELFF
CDR3nt: TGTGCCAGCAGTGACGGGACAGGGATCACCGGGGAGCTGTTTTTT

abundance: -
v_gene: TRBV11-2
d_gene: -
j_gene: TRBJ2-7
CDR3aa: CASSWRGQSYEQYF
CDR3nt: TGTGCCAGCAGCTGGCGGGGACAGTCCTACGAGCAGTACTTC

abundance: -
v_gene: TRBV7-6
d_gene: -
j_gene: TRBJ2-7
CDR3aa: CASSLVRGRSYEQYF
CDR3nt: TGTGCCAGCAGCTTAGTGCGGGGCCGCTCCTACGAGCAGTACTTC